This T cell receptor (beta chain) was sequenced in a study of HIV-infected patients and healthy controls. General study results and limits: MAIT alpha-chain CDR3s were frequent in healthy controls, depleted in HIV+. Eight alpha and eight beta V genes differed significantly in mean usage between HIV-infected patients and controls. In HIV-infected patients, the apparent post-therapy Gini index recovery did not replicate in size-matched data.

V was pared by 6 bases and J by 1 base, with 18 bases between. This CDR3 region has 16 residues. No cell fractionation was done, so the repertoire covers all unsorted peripheral blood T cells. Reverse transcription used roughly 450 ng RNA and constant-region primers for alpha and beta. Separate chain-specific third strand synthesis with multiplexing indices produced the alpha and beta libraries. Second strand DNA was synthesized using a primer at the SP2 site. TCRdb processed the 5' RACE reads anew with MiXCR; each CDR3 protein has one entry. Among 19,000 or so distinct CDR3 sequences, approximately 8.3% were seen once, and the ten largest hold 5.5% to 7.5%. Notes on this clonotype: What it recognizes is unknown.

The TCR originated in an adult in good health. The specimen was blood. The rearrangement joins TRBV12-3 or TRBV12-4 to TRBJ1-1; maybe TRBD1 (5 bases). In DNA, the CDR3 is TGTGCCAGCAGCATCTCGGCCGGGACGGGGAACACTGAAGCTTTCTTT. This sequence encodes CASSISAGTGNTEAFF.